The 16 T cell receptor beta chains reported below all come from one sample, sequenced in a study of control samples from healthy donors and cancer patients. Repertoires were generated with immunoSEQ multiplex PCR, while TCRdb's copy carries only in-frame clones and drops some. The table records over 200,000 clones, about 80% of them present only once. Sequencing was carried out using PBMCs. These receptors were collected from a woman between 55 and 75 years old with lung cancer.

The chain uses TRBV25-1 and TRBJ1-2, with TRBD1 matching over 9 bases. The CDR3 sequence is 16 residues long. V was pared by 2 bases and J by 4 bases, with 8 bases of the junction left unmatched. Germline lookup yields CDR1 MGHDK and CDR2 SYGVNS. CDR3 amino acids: CASSETRTGEIYGYTF. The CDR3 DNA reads TGTGCCAGCAGTGAAACCCGGACAGGGGAAATCTATGGCTACACCTTC.

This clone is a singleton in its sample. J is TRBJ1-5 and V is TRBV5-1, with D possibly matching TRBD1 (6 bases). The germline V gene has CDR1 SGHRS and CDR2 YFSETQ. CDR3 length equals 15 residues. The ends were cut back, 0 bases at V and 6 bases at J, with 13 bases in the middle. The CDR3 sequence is CASSLAGGEGQPQHF. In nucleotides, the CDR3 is TGCGCCAGCAGCTTGGCCGGGGGCGAAGGTCAGCCCCAGCATTTT.

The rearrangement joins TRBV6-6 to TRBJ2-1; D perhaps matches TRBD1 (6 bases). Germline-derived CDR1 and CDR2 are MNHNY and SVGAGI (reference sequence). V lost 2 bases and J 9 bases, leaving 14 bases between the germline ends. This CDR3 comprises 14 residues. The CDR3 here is CASSYARGRGEQFF. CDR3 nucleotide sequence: TGTGCCAGCAGTTACGCCAGGGGACGGGGTGAGCAGTTCTTC.

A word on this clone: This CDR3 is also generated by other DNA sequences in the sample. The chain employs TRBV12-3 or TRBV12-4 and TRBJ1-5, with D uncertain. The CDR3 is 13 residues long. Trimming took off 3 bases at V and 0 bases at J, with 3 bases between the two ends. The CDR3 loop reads CASSFGSNQPQHF. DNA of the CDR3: TGTGCCAGCAGTTTCGGTAGCAATCAGCCCCAGCATTTT.

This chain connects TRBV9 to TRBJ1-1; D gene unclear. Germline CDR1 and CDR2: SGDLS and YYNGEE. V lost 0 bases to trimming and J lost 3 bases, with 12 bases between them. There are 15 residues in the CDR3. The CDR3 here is CASSVVGFGDTEAFF. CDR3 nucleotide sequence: TGTGCCAGCAGCGTAGTAGGGTTCGGGGACACTGAAGCTTTCTTT.

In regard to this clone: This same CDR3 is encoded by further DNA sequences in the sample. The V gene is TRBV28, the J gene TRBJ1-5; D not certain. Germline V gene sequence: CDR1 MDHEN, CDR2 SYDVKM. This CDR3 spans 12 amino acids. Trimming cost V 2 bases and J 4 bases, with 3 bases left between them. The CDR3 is CASSLLNQPQHF. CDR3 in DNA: TGTGCCAGCAGTTTACTTAATCAGCCCCAGCATTTT. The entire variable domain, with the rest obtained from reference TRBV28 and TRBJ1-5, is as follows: DVKVTQSSRYLVKRTGEKVFLECVQDMDHENMFWYRQDPGLGLRLIYFSYDVKMKEKGDIPEGYSVSREKKERFSLILESASTNQTSMYLCASSLLNQPQHFGDGTRLSIL.

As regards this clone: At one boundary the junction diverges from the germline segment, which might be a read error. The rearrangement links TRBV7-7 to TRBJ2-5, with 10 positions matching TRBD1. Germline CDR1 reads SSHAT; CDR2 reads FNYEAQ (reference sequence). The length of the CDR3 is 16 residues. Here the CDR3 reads CASSTLPGQGRETQYF. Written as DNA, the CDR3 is TGTGCTAGCAGCACCCTTCCGGGACAGGGGCGAGAGACCCAGTACTTC.

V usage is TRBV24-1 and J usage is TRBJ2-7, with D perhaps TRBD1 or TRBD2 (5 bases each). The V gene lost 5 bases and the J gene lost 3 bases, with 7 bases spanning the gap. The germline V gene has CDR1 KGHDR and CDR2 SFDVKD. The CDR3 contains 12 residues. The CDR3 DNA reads TGTGCCACCAGTGGGGACGGCTACGAGCAGTACTTC. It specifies CATSGDGYEQYF.

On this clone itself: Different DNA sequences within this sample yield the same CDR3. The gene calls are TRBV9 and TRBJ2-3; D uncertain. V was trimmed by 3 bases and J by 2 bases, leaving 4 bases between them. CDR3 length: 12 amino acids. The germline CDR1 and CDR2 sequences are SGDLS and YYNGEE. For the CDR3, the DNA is TGTGCCAGCAGCGCGCACACAGATACGCAGTATTTT. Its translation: CASSAHTDTQYF.

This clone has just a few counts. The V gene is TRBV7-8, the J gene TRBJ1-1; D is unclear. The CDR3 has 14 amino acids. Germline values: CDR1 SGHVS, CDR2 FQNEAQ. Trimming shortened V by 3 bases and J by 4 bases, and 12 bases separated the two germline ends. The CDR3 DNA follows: TGTGCCAGCAGCTTGAGTCCGAGGAGCACTGAAGCTTTCTTT. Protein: CASSLSPRSTEAFF.

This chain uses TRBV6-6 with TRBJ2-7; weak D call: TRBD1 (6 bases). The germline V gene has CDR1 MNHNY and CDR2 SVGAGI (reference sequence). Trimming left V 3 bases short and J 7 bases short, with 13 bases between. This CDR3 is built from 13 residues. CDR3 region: CASSYSSQGEQYF. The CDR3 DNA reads TGTGCCAGCAGTTATTCAAGTCAGGGGGAGCAGTACTTC.

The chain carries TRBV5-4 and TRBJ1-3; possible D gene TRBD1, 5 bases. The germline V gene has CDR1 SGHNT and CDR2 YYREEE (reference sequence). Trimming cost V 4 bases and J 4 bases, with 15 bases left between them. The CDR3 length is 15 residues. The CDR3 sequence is CASSPGRSRGNTIYF. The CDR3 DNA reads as TGTGCCAGCAGCCCGGGACGGTCGCGAGGAAACACCATATATTTT.

The CDR3 sequence is CASSYSAPASYEQYF. The DNA for the CDR3 is TGTGCCAGCAGTTACTCTGCGCCGGCTTCCTACGAGCAGTACTTC. J is TRBJ2-7 and V is TRBV6-2 or TRBV6-3; D is undetermined. Trimming stripped 0 bases from V and 1 base from J, with 10 bases between. Germline assignment: CDR1 MNHEY and CDR2 SVGEGT. This CDR3 has 15 amino acids.

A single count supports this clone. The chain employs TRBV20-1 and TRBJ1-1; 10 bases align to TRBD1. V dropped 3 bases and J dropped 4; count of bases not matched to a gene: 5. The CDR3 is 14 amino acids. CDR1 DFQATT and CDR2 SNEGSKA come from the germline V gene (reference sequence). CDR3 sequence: CSASLRTGGTEAFF. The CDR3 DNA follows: TGCAGTGCTAGTCTGAGGACAGGGGGCACTGAAGCTTTCTTT.

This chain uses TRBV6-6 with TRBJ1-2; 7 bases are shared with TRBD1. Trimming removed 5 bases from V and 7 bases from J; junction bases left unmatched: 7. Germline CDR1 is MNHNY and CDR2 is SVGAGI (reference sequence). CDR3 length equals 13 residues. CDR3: CASSQQGKSGYTF. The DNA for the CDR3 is TGTGCCAGCAGTCAACAGGGGAAATCTGGCTACACCTTC.

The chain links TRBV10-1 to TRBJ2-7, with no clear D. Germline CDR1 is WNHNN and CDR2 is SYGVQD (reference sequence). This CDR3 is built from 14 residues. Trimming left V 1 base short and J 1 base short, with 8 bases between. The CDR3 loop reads CASSEYSGSYEQYF. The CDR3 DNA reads TGCGCCAGCAGTGAGTATTCAGGATCCTACGAGCAGTACTTC.